The 20 T cell receptor beta chains in this list originate from one sample, sequenced in a study of technical replicates of blood from four donors. This table comes from immunoSEQ multiplex PCR, and its TCRdb copy is limited to in-frame clones, with some not included. Counted here are about 82,000 clones, 95% to 96% occurring once; the ten biggest clones make up approximately 0.39%. The sequencing sample was made of T cells isolated from PBMCs. The receptors were sampled from a human donor in good health.

The CDR3 nucleotides read TGTGCCAGCAGTTATATGGGACAGCCGTACTTC. Amino acids: CASSYMGQPYF. The chain couples TRBV6-5 to TRBJ2-7; 7 bases line up with TRBD1. V shed 3 bases and J 12 bases; nucleotides not matched to a gene: 5. Germline loops: CDR1 MNHEY, CDR2 SVGAGI. The CDR3 length is 11 residues.

This clone was found once. The chain is built from TRBV5-3 and TRBJ1-2, with unresolved D. TRBV5-3 is an ORF for which the function is uncertain. This CDR3 comprises 14 residues. V lost 0 bases to trimming and J lost 8 bases, with 14 bases between them. CDR3 sequence (DNA): TGTGCCAGAAGCTTGGGACTCTTCCCGGGGGGCTACACCTTC. Translating gives CARSLGLFPGGYTF.

V usage is TRBV11-2 and J usage is TRBJ2-2, with 7 positions matching TRBD1. Germline V gene lookup returns CDR1 SGHAT and CDR2 FQNNGV. The CDR3 is 15 residues long. Trimming at V came to 5 bases and at J to 2 bases, leaving 5 bases not matched to a gene. The CDR3 region is CASSIGTANTGELFF. CDR3 DNA sequence: TGTGCCAGCAGCATTGGGACAGCTAACACCGGGGAGCTGTTTTTT.

The chain employs TRBV18 and TRBJ1-1; 7 bases line up with TRBD1. V shed 4 bases, J shed 4 bases, and the junction held 6 bases outside the gene matches. Germline V gene sequence: CDR1 KGHSH, CDR2 LQKENI. CDR3 length equals 14 residues. The CDR3 loop is CASSLPYRGTEAFF. The CDR3 nucleotides read TGTGCCAGCTCACTGCCGTACAGGGGCACTGAAGCTTTCTTT.

The chain is built from TRBV7-9 and TRBJ2-3; 7 bases match TRBD1. In germline, CDR1 is SEHNR, CDR2 FQNEAQ (reference sequence). CDR3 length: 16 residues. V gave up 4 bases and J gave up 2 bases; unmatched junction bases: 9. CDR3 sequence reads: CASSSTGQPFTDTQYF. The CDR3 bases are TGTGCCAGCAGCTCAACGGGACAGCCCTTCACAGATACGCAGTATTTT.

The V call is TRBV6-5, the J call TRBJ2-7; D is undetermined. The CDR3 totals 15 residues. Trimming left V 0 bases short and J 0 bases short, with 9 bases between. Germline CDR1 is MNHEY and CDR2 is SVGAGI. CDR3 sequence reads: CASSYSAGGSYEQYF. As DNA, the CDR3 is TGTGCCAGCAGTTACTCAGCCGGTGGCTCCTACGAGCAGTACTTC.

The V call is TRBV29-1, the J call TRBJ2-6, with 7 bases fitting TRBD1. The germline CDR1 and CDR2 sequences are SQVTM and ANQGSEA. The length of the CDR3 is 16 residues. Trimming cost V 5 bases and J 0 bases; bases outside gene matches: 7. The CDR3 region has the DNA TGCAGCGTTTTGACAGGGTTGCGCTCTGGGGCCAACGTCCTGACTTTC. Translated: CSVLTGLRSGANVLTF.

This clone was found once. V gene TRBV18 combines with J gene TRBJ2-3; 7 positions agree with TRBD2. CDR1 is KGHSH and CDR2 is LQKENI in the germline V gene. V dropped 5 bases and J dropped 2; count of bases not matched to a gene: 4. The CDR3 loop spans 14 amino acids. The CDR3 DNA reads TGTGCCAGCTCAAGAGCGGGACCCACAGATACGCAGTATTTT. Encoded protein: CASSRAGPTDTQYF.

The CDR3 nucleotides read TGTGCCAGCAGCCCCCGACTGAACTCTGGAAACACCATATATTTT. It yields the protein CASSPRLNSGNTIYF. The chain has TRBV7-2 and TRBJ1-3; D gene ambiguous. There are 15 residues in the CDR3. Trimming cost V 5 bases and J 0 bases, with 11 bases left between them. The germline V gene encodes CDR1 SGHTA and CDR2 FQGNSA.

The rearrangement links TRBV6-5 to TRBJ2-5; D gene uncertain. Trimming pared 1 base from V and 3 bases from J, leaving 6 bases between. The germline gives CDR1 MNHEY, CDR2 SVGAGI. CDR3 size: 13 residues. The CDR3 reads CASSYFPKETQYF. The CDR3 coding sequence is TGTGCCAGCAGTTACTTCCCTAAAGAGACCCAGTACTTC.

J is TRBJ1-1 and V is TRBV19, with no clear D. Germline-derived CDR1 and CDR2 are LNHDA and SQIVND (reference sequence). Trimming left V 1 base short and J 1 base short, with 16 bases between. This CDR3 has 17 residues. This CDR3 is CASSIGSRGTENTEAFF. The CDR3 coding sequence is TGTGCCAGTAGTATAGGGTCTAGAGGAACGGAGAACACTGAAGCTTTCTTT.

J is TRBJ1-1 and V is TRBV11-3; D is perhaps TRBD1 (5 bases). V gave up 2 bases and J gave up 4 bases, with 11 bases separating them. CDR3 length: 14 amino acids. Germline CDR1 is SGHNT and CDR2 is YENEEA. CDR3 region: CASSLLGAGTEAFF. The CDR3 DNA sequence: TGTGCCAGCAGCTTACTTGGGGCAGGCACTGAAGCTTTCTTT.

The table lists this clone with a count of one. The gene calls are TRBV4-2 and TRBJ2-1, with D maybe TRBD2 (6 bases). V was clipped by 5 bases and J by 4 bases, with 15 bases between them. In germline, CDR1 is LGHNA, CDR2 YNFKEQ. The CDR3 has 15 residues. The CDR3 bases are TGTGCCAGCAGCGCGGGAAAGGGTACGTACAATGAGCAGTTCTTC. As protein: CASSAGKGTYNEQFF.

The rearrangement links TRBV21-1 to TRBJ2-7; TRBD1 reflects the table's D call only, with no check against the DNA. TRBV21-1 is marked as a pseudogene. The CDR3 sequence is 15 residues long. CDR3 amino acids: CASSYLRDRHYEQYF. The CDR3 region has the DNA TGTGCCAGCAGCTACTTGAGGGACAGGCATTACGAGCAGTACTTC.

The chain employs TRBV9 and TRBJ2-7; 7 bases match TRBD2. Germline V CDR1 and CDR2: SGDLS, YYNGEE. The CDR3 has 14 amino acids. The ends lost 3 bases at V and 3 bases at J; junction bases unmatched: 6. The CDR3 bases are TGTGCCAGCAGCGAAAGCGGGGCGGTCTACGAGCAGTACTTC. This gives the protein CASSESGAVYEQYF.

The chain combines TRBV6-4 with TRBJ1-2; 8 bases are shared with TRBD1. The length of the CDR3 is 14 residues. The trim removed 2 bases at V and 7 bases at J, leaving 6 bases unmatched. The germline V gene has CDR1 MRHNA and CDR2 SNTAGT. The DNA for the CDR3 is TGTGCCAGCAGTGACGGCCAGGGGGCGAGTGGCTACACCTTC. This codes for CASSDGQGASGYTF.

This chain uses TRBV11-2 with TRBJ2-7; 7 nucleotides agree with TRBD1. Per germline, CDR1 SGHAT and CDR2 FQNNGV. The CDR3 is 15 residues long. With V trimmed by 6 bases and J by 3 bases, 11 bases remained unmatched. CDR3 bases: TGTGCCAGCAGAACCCTCCGGGACAGAAACTACGAGCAGTACTTC. It encodes CASRTLRDRNYEQYF.

In this sample, this clone turned up once. This chain links TRBV27 with TRBJ1-2; a weak D match, TRBD1 (6 bases). Germline loops: CDR1 MNHEY, CDR2 SMNVEV (reference sequence). V lost 6 bases and J 6 bases, leaving 17 bases between the germline ends. This CDR3 has 14 residues. This CDR3 is CASRLMDSPHGYTF. CDR3 DNA sequence: TGTGCCAGCAGGTTAATGGACAGCCCACATGGCTACACCTTC.

The chain couples TRBV9 to TRBJ2-1; 11 nucleotides line up with TRBD2. The CDR3 extends over 14 amino acids. Germline V gives CDR1 SGDLS, CDR2 YYNGEE. The J segment lost 6 bases and the V segment lost 3 bases, leaving 2 bases of the junction unmatched. The CDR3 spells CASSGLAGTNEQFF. The DNA of the CDR3 is TGTGCCAGCAGCGGACTAGCGGGAACCAATGAGCAGTTCTTC.

V usage is TRBV12-5 and J usage is TRBJ1-1; possible D gene TRBD1, 5 bases. Germline values: CDR1 LGHNT, CDR2 FRNRAP. The CDR3 consists of 15 residues. The ends were cut back, 2 bases at V and 2 bases at J, with 12 bases in the middle. The CDR3 reads CASGLIIDRNTEAFF. DNA for the CDR3: TGTGCTAGTGGTTTGATTATCGACAGAAACACTGAAGCTTTCTTT.